This passage covers 30 T cell receptor beta chains from one sample sequenced in a study of shared clonotypes between healthy human individuals. Measured with immunoSEQ multiplex PCR; TCRdb has only the in-frame clones, and not every one. The sample has more than 2,000,000 clones, 85% to 95% seen once. The sample consisted of naive CD4+ T cells from PBMCs. Subset in this sample: CD45RA+ positively selected. The receptors derive from a man between 18 and 29 years old in good health. Some clones in this sample may be carry-over from other donors' samples.

V gene TRBV7-3 combines with J gene TRBJ2-5; 7 bases are shared with TRBD2. Germline trimming cut 1 base from V and 4 bases from J; bases unmatched to any gene: 6. The CDR3 contains 15 residues. Germline V CDR1 and CDR2: SGHTA, FQGTGA. CDR3 sequence (DNA): TGTGCCAGCAGCTTAAACGGCGGGAGAGGAGAGACCCAGTACTTC. Amino acids: CASSLNGGRGETQYF.

The chain recombines TRBV28 with TRBJ1-1; maybe TRBD1 (6 bases). This CDR3 contains 13 residues. V gave up 7 bases and J gave up 4 bases, with 13 bases separating them. CDR1 and CDR2 from the germline V gene are MDHEN and SYDVKM. In DNA, the CDR3 is TGTGCCAGCAATCGGGGGGGGCCCACTGAAGCTTTCTTT. It is translated as CASNRGGPTEAFF.

J is TRBJ2-1 and V is TRBV7-2, with a tentative D call TRBD2 (5 bases). The CDR3 sequence is 15 residues long. V lost 5 bases, J lost 8 bases, and 19 bases lay in between. Germline lookup yields CDR1 SGHTA and CDR2 FQGNSA. The CDR3 DNA follows: TGTGCCAGCAGCCTGGATCGGTTAGCTAGCCATGAGCAGTTCTTC. Its protein is CASSLDRLASHEQFF.

V gene TRBV7-9 combines with J gene TRBJ1-1, with unresolved D. The CDR3 spans 14 residues. V lost 6 bases to trimming and J lost 3 bases, with 14 bases between them. The germline gives CDR1 SEHNR, CDR2 FQNEAQ (reference sequence). The CDR3 sequence: CASRESTGDTEAFF. CDR3 nucleotides: TGTGCCAGCAGGGAATCGACCGGGGACACTGAAGCTTTCTTT.

This clone has just a few counts. This sequence joins TRBV30 and TRBJ1-1; D call uncertain. V lost 2 bases to trimming and J lost 8 bases, with 9 bases between them. This CDR3 is built from 11 residues. Germline assignment: CDR1 GTSNPN and CDR2 SVGIG (reference sequence). The CDR3 loop is CAWSSETEAFF. In DNA form, the CDR3 reads TGTGCCTGGAGTTCCGAGACAGAAGCTTTCTTT.

The rearrangement uses TRBV4-2 and TRBJ2-3; D not certain. Germline CDR1 LGHNA, CDR2 YNFKEQ. The CDR3 has 14 residues. Trimming cost V 1 base and J 4 bases, with 9 bases left between them. For the CDR3, the DNA is TGTGCCAGCAGCCAAGTGTACGAGGCAGATACGCAGTATTTT. Translated: CASSQVYEADTQYF.

The chain links TRBV20-1 to TRBJ2-7; D unresolved. The CDR3 is 11 amino acids. V lost 3 bases to trimming and J lost 5 bases, with 8 bases between them. The V gene's germline CDR1 is DFQATT and CDR2 SNEGSKA (reference sequence). The CDR3 nucleotides are TGCAGTGCTAGTCTGGTACACGAGCAGTACTTC. Translated: CSASLVHEQYF.

This chain joins TRBV7-8 and TRBJ2-2, with 10 bases matching TRBD1. The CDR3 length is 16 residues. Germline V gene data show CDR1 as SGHVS and CDR2 as FQNEAQ. V shed 5 bases and J 6 bases; nucleotides not matched to a gene: 9. The CDR3 region is CASSPQTGGASGELFF. For the CDR3, the DNA is TGTGCCAGCAGCCCTCAGACAGGGGGCGCGTCCGGGGAGCTGTTTTTT.

V is TRBV7-8 and J is TRBJ1-5, with 7 bases that match TRBD1. Germline CDR1 reads SGHVS; CDR2 reads FQNEAQ. The length of the CDR3 is 16 residues. Trimming removed 1 base from V and 6 bases from J; junction bases left unmatched: 9. The CDR3 loop reads CASSLDGRGFSQPQHF. CDR3 nucleotides: TGTGCCAGCAGCTTAGATGGCAGGGGGTTTAGTCAGCCCCAGCATTTT.

The chain recombines TRBV7-9 with TRBJ1-4; D ambiguous. V lost 0 bases, J lost 0 bases, and 8 bases lay in between. The CDR3 totals 16 residues. Germline loops: CDR1 SEHNR, CDR2 FQNEAQ (reference sequence). The CDR3 spells CASSLAGIATNEKLFF. DNA for the CDR3: TGTGCCAGCAGCTTAGCGGGAATTGCAACTAATGAAAAACTGTTTTTT.

The chain combines TRBV2 with TRBJ2-2; a possible D gene is TRBD1 (6 bases). The CDR3 consists of 16 residues. Germline V lookup: CDR1 SNHLY, CDR2 FYNNEI. Trimming took off 4 bases at V and 6 bases at J, with 18 bases between the two ends. CDR3: CASSGLGRGSSGELFF. The CDR3 DNA reads as TGTGCCAGCAGTGGCCTGGGCAGGGGCTCTTCCGGGGAGCTGTTTTTT.

A single count supports this clone. The rearrangement joins TRBV10-3 to TRBJ2-7; possible D gene TRBD2, 5 bases. CDR1 and CDR2 (germline): ENHRY, SYGVKD. The CDR3 runs to 14 residues. Trimming removed 6 bases from V and 0 bases from J, with 12 bases in between. Written as DNA, the CDR3 is TGTGCCATCAGCAACGCCGGGGACTCCTACGAGCAGTACTTC. Translation: CAISNAGDSYEQYF.

Only one count was recorded for this clone. Other DNA sequences in this specimen translate into the identical CDR3. V is TRBV28 and J is TRBJ2-7, with D maybe TRBD1 (6 bases). The CDR3 is 13 amino acids. The ends were cut back, 6 bases at V and 3 bases at J, with 12 bases in the middle. Germline V gene data show CDR1 as MDHEN and CDR2 as SYDVKM. The DNA for the CDR3 is TGTGCCAGCAGCTCGGGGACAATCTACGAGCAGTACTTC. Residues: CASSSGTIYEQYF.

The chain has TRBV27 and TRBJ1-4; 8 nucleotides align to TRBD1. Germline V CDR1 and CDR2: MNHEY, SMNVEV (reference sequence). The V and J ends lost 7 bases and 8 bases, in that order; junction bases with no gene match: 9. The CDR3 loop spans 14 amino acids. The CDR3 DNA sequence: TGTGCCAGCACCCGGACAGGGTCTATCGAAAAACTGTTTTTT. It yields the protein CASTRTGSIEKLFF.

CDR3 DNA: TGTGCCACCGCCAGGGAACCCTATGGCTACACCTTC. Its protein product is CATAREPYGYTF. The rearrangement uses TRBV6-6 and TRBJ1-2; a weak D match, TRBD1 (5 bases). The CDR3 is made up of 12 amino acids. Germline CDR1 and CDR2: MNHNY and SVGAGI (reference sequence). V lost 10 bases and J lost 4, with 13 bases in between.

About this clone: This CDR3 is also generated by other DNA sequences in the sample. CDR3 residues: CASSLPGYEQYF. The DNA of the CDR3 is TGCGCCAGCAGCTTGCCAGGATACGAGCAGTACTTC. The J gene is TRBJ2-7, the V gene TRBV5-1; D not resolved. Per the germline V gene, CDR1 is SGHRS and CDR2 is YFSETQ. V lost 1 base and J lost 4, with 6 bases in between. The CDR3 loop spans 12 amino acids.

This chain uses TRBV19 with TRBJ2-6; D ambiguous. CDR3 length: 17 amino acids. With 5 bases removed from V and 0 bases from J, the gap between germline ends came to 14 bases. Germline V gene sequence: CDR1 LNHDA, CDR2 SQIVND (reference sequence). CDR3 residues: CASSVQDYHSGANVLTF. The CDR3 bases are TGTGCCAGTAGTGTCCAGGATTACCACTCTGGGGCCAACGTCCTGACTTTC.

The V gene is TRBV7-6, the J gene TRBJ2-1; 9 positions match TRBD2. The CDR3 is 16 amino acids. Germline values: CDR1 SGHVS, CDR2 FNYEAQ. Trimming took 1 base from V and 9 from J; bases not matched to a gene: 10. CDR3 region: CASSLVSSGVLVEQFF. CDR3 coding DNA: TGTGCCAGCAGCTTAGTGTCTAGCGGGGTTTTAGTTGAGCAGTTCTTC.

The chain recombines TRBV11-3 with TRBJ2-2, with TRBD2 matching over 9 bases. CDR3 size: 15 residues. Germline V gene data show CDR1 as SGHNT and CDR2 as YENEEA. The V and J ends lost 5 bases and 5 bases, in that order; junction bases with no gene match: 6. In DNA, the CDR3 is TGTGCCAGCAGCAACGGCGGGAGGGGAACCGGGGAGCTGTTTTTT. Its translation is CASSNGGRGTGELFF.

This clone was picked up one time. The chain couples TRBV5-1 to TRBJ2-1; TRBD2 matches at 10 bases. Looked up from germline, CDR1 is SGHRS and CDR2 is YFSETQ. V shed 2 bases and J 4 bases; nucleotides not matched to a gene: 6. There are 16 residues in the CDR3. CDR3 in amino acids: CASSFYGLAEYNEQFF. DNA of the CDR3: TGCGCCAGCAGCTTCTACGGACTAGCGGAGTACAATGAGCAGTTCTTC.

CDR3 coding DNA: TGCAGCGTGGGACAGTTAGAGGATGGCTACACCTTC. Its protein product is CSVGQLEDGYTF. The genes are TRBV29-1 and TRBJ1-2; 7 nucleotides line up with TRBD1. CDR1 is SQVTM, CDR2 ANQGSEA, per germline. V gave up 6 bases and J gave up 6 bases; unmatched junction bases: 7. The CDR3 totals 12 residues.

This rearrangement joins TRBV7-9 to TRBJ1-1; 8 bases fit TRBD1. The CDR3 totals 14 residues. V lost 5 bases and J lost 2; bases outside the gene matches: 4. Germline values: CDR1 SEHNR, CDR2 FQNEAQ (reference sequence). The CDR3 DNA sequence: TGTGCCAGCAGCGCGCAGGGGGCTAACACTGAAGCTTTCTTT. Translated, it gives CASSAQGANTEAFF.

This chain's CDR3 is CASSEWAAAGYTF. DNA of the CDR3: TGTGCCAGCAGCGAATGGGCGGCCGCGGGCTACACCTTC. The chain carries TRBV2 and TRBJ1-2; D gene ambiguous. V was cut by 6 bases and J by 8 bases, with 16 bases left in between. CDR3 length equals 13 residues. Germline-derived CDR1 and CDR2 are SNHLY and FYNNEI.

The V call is TRBV7-9, the J call TRBJ1-5, with a possible D match to TRBD1 (5 bases). Germline CDR1 and CDR2: SEHNR and FQNEAQ (reference sequence). This CDR3 is 13 amino acids long. V was shortened by 6 bases and J by 3 bases, with 9 bases between the two germline ends. CDR3 in amino acids: CASSTQDNQPQHF. The CDR3 nucleotides read TGTGCCAGCAGTACACAGGACAATCAGCCCCAGCATTTT.

The V gene is TRBV7-3, the J gene TRBJ2-1; 9 nucleotides match TRBD2. CDR1 and CDR2 (germline): SGHTA, FQGTGA. J lost 8 bases, V lost 3 bases, and 8 bases had no gene match. The CDR3 sequence is 15 residues long. DNA for the CDR3: TGTGCCAGCAGCTTGTATGGCGGGAGGGCGGATGAGCAGTTCTTC. This translates into CASSLYGGRADEQFF. Full variable domain (missing parts from reference TRBV7-3 and TRBJ2-1): GAGVSQTPSNKVTEKGKYVELRCDPISGHTALYWYRQSLGQGPEFLIYFQGTGAADDSGLPNDRFFAVRPEGSVSTLKIQRTERGDSAVYLCASSLYGGRADEQFFGPGTRLTVL.

The V call is TRBV29-1, the J call TRBJ2-5; D may be TRBD1 or TRBD2 (6 bases each). V gave up 4 bases and J gave up 4 bases, with 13 bases separating them. This CDR3 comprises 13 residues. Germline lookup yields CDR1 SQVTM and CDR2 ANQGSEA. The CDR3 protein is CSVAKQGGETQYF. The CDR3 coding sequence is TGCAGCGTTGCGAAACAGGGAGGAGAGACCCAGTACTTC.

This clone was found once. The CDR3 loop reads CATSRDSRREGLGGNEQFF. The CDR3 DNA reads TGTGCCACCAGCAGAGATTCACGGCGGGAGGGCCTAGGGGGGAATGAGCAGTTCTTC. The chain uses TRBV15 and TRBJ2-1, with 9 bases that match TRBD2. V lost 0 bases and J lost 7; bases outside the gene matches: 16. The germline V gene encodes CDR1 LNHNV and CDR2 YYDKDF (reference sequence). The CDR3 length is 19 residues.

V and J are TRBV5-1 and TRBJ1-1; TRBD1 matches 9 bases. The CDR3 has 15 amino acids. V lost 3 bases to trimming and J lost 4 bases; unmatched junction nucleotides: 7. Germline V gene data show CDR1 as SGHRS and CDR2 as YFSETQ. The CDR3 DNA is TGCGCCAGCAGCTACGAGGGACAGGGTACCACTGAAGCTTTCTTT. Its protein product is CASSYEGQGTTEAFF.

The chain joins TRBV28 to TRBJ2-7, with 10 positions matching TRBD2. V trimming: 6 bases; J trimming: 3 bases; junction bases outside the gene matches: 14. Looked up from germline, CDR1 is MDHEN and CDR2 is SYDVKM. The CDR3 totals 17 residues. CDR3: CASRLPIAGGAYYEQYF. CDR3 bases: TGTGCCAGCAGGCTACCAATAGCGGGAGGCGCATACTACGAGCAGTACTTC.

This chain joins TRBV4-3 and TRBJ2-7; D is possibly TRBD1 or TRBD2 (6 bases each). The germline V gene encodes CDR1 LGHNA and CDR2 YSLEER. Trimming stripped 3 bases from V and 1 base from J, with 13 bases between. This CDR3 has 15 amino acids. This CDR3 reads CASSHTRGQSYEQYF. CDR3 sequence (DNA): TGCGCCAGCAGCCATACCCGGGGGCAATCCTACGAGCAGTACTTC.